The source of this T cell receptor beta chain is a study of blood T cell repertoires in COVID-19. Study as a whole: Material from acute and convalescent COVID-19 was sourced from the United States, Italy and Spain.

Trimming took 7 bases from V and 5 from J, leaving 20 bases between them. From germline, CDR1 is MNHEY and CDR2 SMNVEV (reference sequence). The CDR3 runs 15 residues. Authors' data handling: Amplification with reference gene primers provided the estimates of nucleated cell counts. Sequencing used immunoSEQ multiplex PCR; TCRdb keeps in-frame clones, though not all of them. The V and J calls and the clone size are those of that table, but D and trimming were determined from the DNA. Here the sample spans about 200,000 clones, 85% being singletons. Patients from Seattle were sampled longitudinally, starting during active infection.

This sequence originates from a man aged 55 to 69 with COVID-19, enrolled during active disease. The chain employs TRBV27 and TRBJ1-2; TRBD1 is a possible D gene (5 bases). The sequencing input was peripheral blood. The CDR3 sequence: CASTRTDRTSYGYTF. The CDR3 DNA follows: TGTGCCAGCACCAGGACCGACAGAACCAGTTATGGCTACACCTTC.